Sequencing of this T cell receptor beta chain was carried out in a study of blood T cell repertoires in COVID-19. Study-wide background: Samples taken during acute and convalescent COVID-19 were collected in the United States, Italy and Spain. The cDNA or gDNA used as material had been derived from T cells, B-cell-depleted T cells, or PBMCs.

The table lists this clone with a count of one. As processed by the authors: The authors estimated nucleated cell counts from reference gene primer amplification. Generated by immunoSEQ multiplex PCR, the TCRdb table keeps only in-frame clones and is missing some. The V and J calls and the clone size are those of that table, but D and trimming were determined from the DNA. The table includes some 120,000 clones, around 86% detected once. Per germline, CDR1 LGHDT and CDR2 YNNKEL (reference sequence). The CDR3 is 17 amino acids. Trimming cost V 6 bases and J 4 bases; bases outside gene matches: 6. The V gene is TRBV3-1 (or the pseudogene TRBV3-2), the J gene TRBJ2-1; 16 nucleotides agree with TRBD2. The specimen was peripheral blood. The clonotype originates from a human donor in a cohort sampled during active COVID-19. The CDR3 region has the DNA TGTGCCAGCAGGCAGGGGACTAGCGGGAGGGAGTACAATGAGCAGTTCTTC. Its protein product is CASRQGTSGREYNEQFF.